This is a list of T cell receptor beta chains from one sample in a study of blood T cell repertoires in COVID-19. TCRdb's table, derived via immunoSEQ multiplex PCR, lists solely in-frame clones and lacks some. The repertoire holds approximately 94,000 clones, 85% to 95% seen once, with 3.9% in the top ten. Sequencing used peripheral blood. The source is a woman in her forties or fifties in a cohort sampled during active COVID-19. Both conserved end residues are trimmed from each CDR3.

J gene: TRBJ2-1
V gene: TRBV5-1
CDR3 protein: ASSTGTSSYNEQF

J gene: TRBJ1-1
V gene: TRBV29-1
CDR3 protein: SVEEGSDMRAF

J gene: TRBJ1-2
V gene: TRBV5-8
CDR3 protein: ATGQGRYGYT

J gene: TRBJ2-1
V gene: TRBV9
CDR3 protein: ASSVVPREGSSYNEQF

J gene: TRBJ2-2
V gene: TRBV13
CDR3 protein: ASSFGTSGSRELF

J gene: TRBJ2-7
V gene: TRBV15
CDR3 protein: ATSRDLSGHGYEQY

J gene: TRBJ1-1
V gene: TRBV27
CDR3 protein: ASRRSAGTGWNTEAF

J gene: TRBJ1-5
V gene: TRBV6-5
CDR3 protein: ASRTGQNNQPQH

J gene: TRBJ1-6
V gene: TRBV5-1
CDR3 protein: ASSLEGVLYNSPLH

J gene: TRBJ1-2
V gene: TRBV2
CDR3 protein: ASRREGAKYT

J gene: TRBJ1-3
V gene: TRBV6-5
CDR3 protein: ASSYGPTGSGNTIY

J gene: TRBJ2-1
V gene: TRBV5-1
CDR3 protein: ASSKILRDGYNNEQF

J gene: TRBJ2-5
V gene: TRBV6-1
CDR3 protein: ASSEGAFAGQETQY

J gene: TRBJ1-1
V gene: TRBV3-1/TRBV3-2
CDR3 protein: ASSQTGTVRNTEAF

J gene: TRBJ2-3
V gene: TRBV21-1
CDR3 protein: ASSKVRTSGRGDTQY

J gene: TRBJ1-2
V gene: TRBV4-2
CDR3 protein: ASSQVMEQNYGYT

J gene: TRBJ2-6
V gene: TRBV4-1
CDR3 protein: ASSPGGRRESGANVLT

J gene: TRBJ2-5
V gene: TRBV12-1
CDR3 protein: ASSFLGCLGGPYQETQY

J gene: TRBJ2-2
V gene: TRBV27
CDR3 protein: ASTPFWTGMNTGELF

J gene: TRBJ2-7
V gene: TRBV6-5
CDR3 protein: ASGGLGQGHKEQY

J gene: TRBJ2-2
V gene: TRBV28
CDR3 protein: ASTGGYNTGELF

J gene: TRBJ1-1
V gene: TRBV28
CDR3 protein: ASGLMTGVGTEAF

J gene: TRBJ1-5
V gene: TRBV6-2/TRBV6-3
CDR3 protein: ASSYSLRNQPQH

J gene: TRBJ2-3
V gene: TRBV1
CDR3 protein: TSSQAGPKERGGSTDTQY

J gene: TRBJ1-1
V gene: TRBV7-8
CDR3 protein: ASSLANGGWMNTEAF

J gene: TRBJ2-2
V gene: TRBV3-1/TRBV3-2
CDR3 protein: ASSPGTSGVQNTGELF

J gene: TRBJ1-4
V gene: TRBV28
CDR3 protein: ASSFWDRREKLF

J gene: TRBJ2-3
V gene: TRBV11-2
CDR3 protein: ASSFSGTGEIDTQY

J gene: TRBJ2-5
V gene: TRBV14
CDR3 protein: ASSQGGARQETQY

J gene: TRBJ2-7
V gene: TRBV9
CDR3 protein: ASSVAGDGGEQY

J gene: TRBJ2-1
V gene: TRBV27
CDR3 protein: ASSFVAGGNEQF

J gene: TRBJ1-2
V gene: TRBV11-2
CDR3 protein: ASRRTGPTYGYT

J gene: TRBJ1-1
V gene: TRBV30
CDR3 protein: AWNPGQGSTHTQDTEAF

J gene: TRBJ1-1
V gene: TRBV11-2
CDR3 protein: ASRGTRGANTEAF

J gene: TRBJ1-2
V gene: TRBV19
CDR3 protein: ASSIDGSGGGYT

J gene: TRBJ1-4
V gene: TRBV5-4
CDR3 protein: ASSLGSNNEKLF

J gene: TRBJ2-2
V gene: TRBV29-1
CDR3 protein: SATFTGELF

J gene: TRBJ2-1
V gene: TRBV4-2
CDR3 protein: ASSQGTSGMGSSYNEQF

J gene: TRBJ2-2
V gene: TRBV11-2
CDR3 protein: ASSLDRITGELF